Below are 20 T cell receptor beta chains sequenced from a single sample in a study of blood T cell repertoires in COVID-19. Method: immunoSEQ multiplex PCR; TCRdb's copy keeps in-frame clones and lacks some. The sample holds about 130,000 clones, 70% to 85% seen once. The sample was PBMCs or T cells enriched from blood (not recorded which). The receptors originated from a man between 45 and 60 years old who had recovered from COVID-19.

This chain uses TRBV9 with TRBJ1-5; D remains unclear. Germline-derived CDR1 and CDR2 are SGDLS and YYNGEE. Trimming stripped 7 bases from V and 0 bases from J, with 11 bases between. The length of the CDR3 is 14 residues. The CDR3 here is CASAPGNSNQPQHF. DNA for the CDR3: TGTGCCAGCGCCCCAGGAAATAGCAATCAGCCCCAGCATTTT.

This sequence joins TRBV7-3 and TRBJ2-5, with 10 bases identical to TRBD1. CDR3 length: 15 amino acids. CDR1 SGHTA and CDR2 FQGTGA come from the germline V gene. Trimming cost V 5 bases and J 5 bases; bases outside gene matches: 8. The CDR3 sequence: CASSLRQGAGETQYF. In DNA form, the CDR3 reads TGTGCCAGCAGCCTCCGACAGGGGGCGGGGGAGACCCAGTACTTC.

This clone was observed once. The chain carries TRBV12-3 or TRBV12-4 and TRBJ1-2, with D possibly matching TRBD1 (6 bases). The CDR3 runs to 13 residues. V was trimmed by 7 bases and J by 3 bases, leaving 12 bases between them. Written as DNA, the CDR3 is TGTGCCAGCACCACCAGGGGAGACTATGGCTACACCTTC. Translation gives CASTTRGDYGYTF.

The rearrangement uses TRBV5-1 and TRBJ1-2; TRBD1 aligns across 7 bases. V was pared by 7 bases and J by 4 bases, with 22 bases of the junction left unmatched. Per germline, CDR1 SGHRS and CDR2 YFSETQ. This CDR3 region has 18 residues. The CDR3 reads CASGSEGAGEGGSYGYTF. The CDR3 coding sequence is TGCGCCAGCGGTTCCGAGGGGGCAGGGGAAGGCGGAAGCTATGGCTACACCTTC.

For the CDR3, the DNA is TGCGCCAGCAGCTTGAAACAGGGCAACTACACCTTC. This codes for CASSLKQGNYTF. V usage is TRBV5-1 and J usage is TRBJ1-2, with D perhaps matching TRBD1 (6 bases). Germline loops: CDR1 SGHRS, CDR2 YFSETQ. V gave up 1 base and J gave up 10 bases, with 11 bases separating them. The CDR3 totals 12 residues.

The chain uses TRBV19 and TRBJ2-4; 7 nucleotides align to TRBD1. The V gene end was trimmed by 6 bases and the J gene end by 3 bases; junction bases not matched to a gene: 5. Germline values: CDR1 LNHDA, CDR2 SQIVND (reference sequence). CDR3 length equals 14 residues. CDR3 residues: CASREGAGKNIQYF. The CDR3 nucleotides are TGTGCCAGTAGAGAGGGGGCTGGCAAAAACATTCAGTACTTC.

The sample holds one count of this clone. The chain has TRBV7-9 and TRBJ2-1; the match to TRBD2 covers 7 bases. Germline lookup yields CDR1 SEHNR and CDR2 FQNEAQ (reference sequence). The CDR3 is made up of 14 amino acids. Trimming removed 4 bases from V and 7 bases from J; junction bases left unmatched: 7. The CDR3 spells CASSYNQGGNEQFF. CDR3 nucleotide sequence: TGTGCCAGCAGCTACAATCAGGGAGGGAATGAGCAGTTCTTC.

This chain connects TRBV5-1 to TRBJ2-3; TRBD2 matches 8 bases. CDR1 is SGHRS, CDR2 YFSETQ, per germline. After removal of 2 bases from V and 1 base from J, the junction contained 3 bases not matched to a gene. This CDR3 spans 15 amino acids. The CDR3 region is CASSFGRGGTDTQYF. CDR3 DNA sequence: TGCGCCAGCAGCTTCGGGCGGGGGGGCACAGATACGCAGTATTTT.

CDR3 amino acids: CASSLAGQGSADTQYF. CDR3 DNA: TGCGCCAGCAGCTTGGCGGGACAGGGAAGCGCAGATACGCAGTATTTT. The chain joins TRBV5-1 to TRBJ2-3, with 9 bases that match TRBD1. This CDR3 is 16 amino acids long. Germline V lookup: CDR1 SGHRS, CDR2 YFSETQ. V lost 0 bases and J lost 4; bases outside the gene matches: 6.

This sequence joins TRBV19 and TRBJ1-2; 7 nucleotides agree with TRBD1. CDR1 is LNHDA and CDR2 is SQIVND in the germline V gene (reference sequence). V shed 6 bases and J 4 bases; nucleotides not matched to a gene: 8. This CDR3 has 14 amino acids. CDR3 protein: CASSQIQGTYGYTF. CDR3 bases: TGTGCCAGTAGCCAAATACAGGGGACCTATGGCTACACCTTC.

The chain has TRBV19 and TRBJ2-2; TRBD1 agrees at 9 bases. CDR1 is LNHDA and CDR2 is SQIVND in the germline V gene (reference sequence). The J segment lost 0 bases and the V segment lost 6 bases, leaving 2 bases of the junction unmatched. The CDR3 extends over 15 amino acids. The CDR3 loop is CASRTGGANTGELFF. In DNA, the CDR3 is TGTGCCAGTAGGACAGGGGGGGCGAACACCGGGGAGCTGTTTTTT.

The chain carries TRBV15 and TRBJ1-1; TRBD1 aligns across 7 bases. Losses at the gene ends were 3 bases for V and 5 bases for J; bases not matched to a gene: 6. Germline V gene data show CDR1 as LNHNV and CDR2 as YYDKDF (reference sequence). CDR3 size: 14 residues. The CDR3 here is CATSSRDSTTEAFF. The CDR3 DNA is TGTGCCACCAGCAGCCGGGACAGCACAACTGAAGCTTTCTTT.

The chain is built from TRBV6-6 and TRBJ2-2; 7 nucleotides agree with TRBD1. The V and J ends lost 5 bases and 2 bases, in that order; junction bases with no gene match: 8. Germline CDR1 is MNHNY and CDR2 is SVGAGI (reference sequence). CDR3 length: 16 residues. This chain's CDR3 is CASSPLGQLNTGELFF. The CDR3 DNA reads TGTGCCAGCAGTCCTTTGGGACAGCTAAACACCGGGGAGCTGTTTTTT.

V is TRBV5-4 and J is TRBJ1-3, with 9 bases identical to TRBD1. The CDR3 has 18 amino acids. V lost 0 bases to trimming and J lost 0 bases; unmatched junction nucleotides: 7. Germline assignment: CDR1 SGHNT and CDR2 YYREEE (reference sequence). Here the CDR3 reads CASSLAGQGHRSGNTIYF. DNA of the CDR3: TGTGCCAGCAGCTTGGCGGGACAGGGCCACCGCTCTGGAAACACCATATATTTT.

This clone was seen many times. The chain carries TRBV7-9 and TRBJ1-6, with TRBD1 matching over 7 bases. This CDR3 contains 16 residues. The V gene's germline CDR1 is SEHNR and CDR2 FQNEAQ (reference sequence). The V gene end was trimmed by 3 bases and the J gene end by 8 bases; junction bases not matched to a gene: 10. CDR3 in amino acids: CASSLPLRQGDSPLHF. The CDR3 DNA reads TGTGCCAGCAGCTTGCCCCTCAGACAGGGCGATTCACCCCTCCACTTT.

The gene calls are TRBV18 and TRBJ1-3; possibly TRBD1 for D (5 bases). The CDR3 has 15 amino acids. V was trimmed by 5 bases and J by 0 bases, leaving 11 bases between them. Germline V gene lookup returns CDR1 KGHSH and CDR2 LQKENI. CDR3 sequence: CASSSGHNSGNTIYF. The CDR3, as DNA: TGTGCCAGCTCATCAGGACATAACTCTGGAAACACCATATATTTT.

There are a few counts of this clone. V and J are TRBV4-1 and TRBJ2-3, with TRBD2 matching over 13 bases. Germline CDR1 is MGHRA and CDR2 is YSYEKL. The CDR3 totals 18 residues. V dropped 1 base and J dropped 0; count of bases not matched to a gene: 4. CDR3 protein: CASSQAPGLAGSTDTQYF. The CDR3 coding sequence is TGCGCCAGCAGCCAAGCCCCGGGACTAGCGGGGAGCACAGATACGCAGTATTTT.

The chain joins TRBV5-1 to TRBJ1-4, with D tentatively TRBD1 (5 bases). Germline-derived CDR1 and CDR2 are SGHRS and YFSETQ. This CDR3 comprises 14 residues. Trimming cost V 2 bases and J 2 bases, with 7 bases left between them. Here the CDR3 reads CASSLDSTNEKLFF. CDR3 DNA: TGCGCCAGCAGCTTAGACAGTACTAATGAAAAACTGTTTTTT.

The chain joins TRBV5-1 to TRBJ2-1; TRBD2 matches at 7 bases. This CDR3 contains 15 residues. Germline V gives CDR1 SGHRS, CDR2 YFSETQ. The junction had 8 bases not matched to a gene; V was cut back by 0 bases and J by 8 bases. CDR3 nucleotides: TGCGCCAGCAGCTTGGCCAGGGCGGGGGAGCATGAGCAGTTCTTC. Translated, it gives CASSLARAGEHEQFF.

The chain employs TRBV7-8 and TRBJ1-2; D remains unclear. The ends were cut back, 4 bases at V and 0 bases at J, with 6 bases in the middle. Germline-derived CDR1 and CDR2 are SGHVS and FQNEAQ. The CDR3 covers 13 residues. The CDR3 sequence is CASSSVANYGYTF. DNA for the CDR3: TGTGCCAGCAGCTCGGTAGCTAACTATGGCTACACCTTC.